This TCR beta chain was identified during a study of T cells in localized non-small cell lung cancer. TCRdb's table, derived via immunoSEQ multiplex PCR, lists solely in-frame clones and lacks some. The sample contains a few thousand clones, about 35% of which appear only once. Turning to this clone: The antigen is undetermined.

Broader study findings: Among the tissues sampled, uninvolved adjacent lung had the highest T cell clonality, above tumor. The appearance of a median roughly 58 of the top 100 tumor clones was seen in adjacent lung.

Nonneoplastic adjacent lung devoid of atypia was obtained no less than 2 cm from the tumor margin. This sequence was found in a woman aged 35-70 years with stage I lung adenocarcinoma. The starting material was normal lung tissue next to the tumor, obtained before any cancer treatment.

The CDR3 loop is CASRRGGTEAFF. The CDR3 DNA reads TGTGCCAGCAGACGGGGGGGGACTGAAGCTTTCTTT. The V gene is TRBV6-8, the J gene TRBJ1-1; TRBD1 is a possible D gene (5 bases). The CDR3 sequence is 12 residues long. Germline values: CDR1 MNHGY, CDR2 SAAAGT. V was cut by 6 bases and J by 5 bases, with 10 bases left in between.